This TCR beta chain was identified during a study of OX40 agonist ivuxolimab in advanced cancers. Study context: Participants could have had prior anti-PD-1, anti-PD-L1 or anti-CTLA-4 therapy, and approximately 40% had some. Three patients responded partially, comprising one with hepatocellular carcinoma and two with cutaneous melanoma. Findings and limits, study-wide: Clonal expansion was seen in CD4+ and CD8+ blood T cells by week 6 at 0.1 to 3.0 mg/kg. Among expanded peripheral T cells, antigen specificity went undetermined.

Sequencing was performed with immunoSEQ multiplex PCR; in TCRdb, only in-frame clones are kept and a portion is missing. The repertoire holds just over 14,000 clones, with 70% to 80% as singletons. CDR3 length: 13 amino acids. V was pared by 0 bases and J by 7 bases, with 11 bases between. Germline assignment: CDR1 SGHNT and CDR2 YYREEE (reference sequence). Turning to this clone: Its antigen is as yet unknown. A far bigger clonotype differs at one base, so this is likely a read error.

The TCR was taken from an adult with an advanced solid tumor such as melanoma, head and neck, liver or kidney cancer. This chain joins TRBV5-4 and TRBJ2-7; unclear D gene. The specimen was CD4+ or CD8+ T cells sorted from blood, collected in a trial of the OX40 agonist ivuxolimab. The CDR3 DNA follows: TGTGCCAGCAGCTTGGGGACCAGTGGGGAGCAGTACTTC. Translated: CASSLGTSGEQYF.